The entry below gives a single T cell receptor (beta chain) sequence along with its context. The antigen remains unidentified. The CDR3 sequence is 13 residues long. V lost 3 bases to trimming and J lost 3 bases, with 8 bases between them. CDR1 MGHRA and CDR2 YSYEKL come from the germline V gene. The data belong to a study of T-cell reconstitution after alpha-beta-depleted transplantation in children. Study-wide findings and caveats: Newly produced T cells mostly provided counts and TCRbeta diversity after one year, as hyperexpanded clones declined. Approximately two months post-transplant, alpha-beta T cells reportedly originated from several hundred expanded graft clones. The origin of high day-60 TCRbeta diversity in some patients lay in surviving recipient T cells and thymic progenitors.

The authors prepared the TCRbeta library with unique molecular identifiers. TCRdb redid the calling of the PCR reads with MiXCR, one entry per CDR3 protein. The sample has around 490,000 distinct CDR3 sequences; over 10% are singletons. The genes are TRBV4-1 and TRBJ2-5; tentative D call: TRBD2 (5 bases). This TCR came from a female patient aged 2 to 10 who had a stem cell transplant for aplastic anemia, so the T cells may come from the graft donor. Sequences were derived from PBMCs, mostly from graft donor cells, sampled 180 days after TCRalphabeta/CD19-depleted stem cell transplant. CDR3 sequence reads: CASSHVGEETQYF. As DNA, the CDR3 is TGCGCCAGCAGCCATGTGGGAGAAGAGACCCAGTACTTC.